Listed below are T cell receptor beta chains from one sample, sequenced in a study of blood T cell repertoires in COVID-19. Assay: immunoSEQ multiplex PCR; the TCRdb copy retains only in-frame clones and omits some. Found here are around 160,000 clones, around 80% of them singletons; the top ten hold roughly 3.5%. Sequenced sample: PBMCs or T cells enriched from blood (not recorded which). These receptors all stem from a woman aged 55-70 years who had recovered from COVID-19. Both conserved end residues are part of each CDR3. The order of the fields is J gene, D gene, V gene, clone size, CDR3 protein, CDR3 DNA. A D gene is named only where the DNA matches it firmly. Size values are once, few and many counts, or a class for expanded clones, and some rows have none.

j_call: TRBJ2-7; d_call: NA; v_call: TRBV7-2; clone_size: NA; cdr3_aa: CASSTGDSRGAYEQYF; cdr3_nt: TGTGCCAGCAGCACAGGGGATTCGCGGGGGGCCTACGAGCAGTACTTC
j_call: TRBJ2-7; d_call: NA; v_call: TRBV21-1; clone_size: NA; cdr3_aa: CASSPEGGTGIHEQYF; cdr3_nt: TGTGCCAGCTCCCCAGAAGGAGGGACAGGGATACACGAGCAGTACTTC
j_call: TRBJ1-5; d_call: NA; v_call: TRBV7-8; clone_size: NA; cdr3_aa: CASSYGTNQPQHF; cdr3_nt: TGTGCCAGCAGCTACGGGACAAATCAGCCCCAGCATTTT
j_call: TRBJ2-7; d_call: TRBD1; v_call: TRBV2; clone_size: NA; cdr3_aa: CASSAGQKNYEQYF; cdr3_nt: TGTGCCAGCAGTGCGGGACAGAAAAACTACGAGCAGTACTTC
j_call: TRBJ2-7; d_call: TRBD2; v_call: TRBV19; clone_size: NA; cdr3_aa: CASSSSRTSSVSYEQYF; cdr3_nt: TGTGCCAGTAGCAGTTCCCGGACTAGTTCGGTTTCCTACGAGCAGTACTTC
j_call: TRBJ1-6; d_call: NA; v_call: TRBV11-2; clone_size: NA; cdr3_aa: CASGSSPLHF; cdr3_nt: TGTGCCAGCGGTAGTTCACCCCTCCACTTT
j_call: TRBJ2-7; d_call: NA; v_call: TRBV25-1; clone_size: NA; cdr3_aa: CASRTDPYEQYF; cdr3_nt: TGTGCCAGTCGGACTGACCCCTACGAGCAGTACTTC
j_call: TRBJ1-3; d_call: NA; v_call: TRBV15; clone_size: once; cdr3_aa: CATSSEGSWGNTIYF; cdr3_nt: TGTGCCACCAGCAGTGAGGGCTCGTGGGGAAACACCATATATTTT
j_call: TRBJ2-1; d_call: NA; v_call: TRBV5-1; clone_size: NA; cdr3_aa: CASSLLRDNEQFF; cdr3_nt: TGCGCCAGCAGCTTGTTGAGGGACAATGAGCAGTTCTTC
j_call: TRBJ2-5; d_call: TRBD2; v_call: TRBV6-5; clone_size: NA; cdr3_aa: CASSTLGLDQETQYF; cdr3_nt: TGTGCCAGCAGCACCCTCGGACTAGACCAAGAGACCCAGTACTTC
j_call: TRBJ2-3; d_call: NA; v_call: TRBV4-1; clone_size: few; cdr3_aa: CASSQRGLGDTQYF; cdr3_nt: TGCGCCAGCAGCCAAAGGGGATTGGGAGATACGCAGTATTTT
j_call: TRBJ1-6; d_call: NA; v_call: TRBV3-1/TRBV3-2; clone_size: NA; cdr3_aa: CASSGTGNDNSPLHF; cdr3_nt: TGTGCCAGCAGTGGCACAGGTAACGATAATTCACCCCTCCACTTT
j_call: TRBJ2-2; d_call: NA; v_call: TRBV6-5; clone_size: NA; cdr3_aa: CASSSPVTGELFF; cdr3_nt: TGTGCCAGCAGTTCGCCGGTTACCGGGGAGCTGTTTTTT
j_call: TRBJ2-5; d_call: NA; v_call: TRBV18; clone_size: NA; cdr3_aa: CASSLIRDQETQYF; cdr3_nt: TGTGCCAGCTCACTGATCAGGGACCAAGAGACCCAGTACTTC
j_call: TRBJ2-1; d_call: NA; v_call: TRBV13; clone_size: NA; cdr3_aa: CASSLGGASYNEQFF; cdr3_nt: TGTGCCAGCAGCTTAGGGGGGGCCTCCTACAATGAGCAGTTCTTC
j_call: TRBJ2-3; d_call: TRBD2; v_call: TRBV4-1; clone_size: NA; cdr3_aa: CASSQVLAGTGNTDTQYF; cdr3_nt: TGCGCCAGCAGCCAAGTTCTAGCGGGGACGGGTAACACAGATACGCAGTATTTT
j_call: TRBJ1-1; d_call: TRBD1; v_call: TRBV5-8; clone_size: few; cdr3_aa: CASSPGQTTEAFF; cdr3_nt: TGTGCCAGCAGCCCGGGACAGACCACTGAAGCTTTCTTT
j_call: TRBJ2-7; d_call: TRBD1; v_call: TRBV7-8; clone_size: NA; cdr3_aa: CASSLAGGSEQYF; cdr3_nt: TGTGCCAGCAGCTTAGCAGGGGGCTCCGAGCAGTACTTC
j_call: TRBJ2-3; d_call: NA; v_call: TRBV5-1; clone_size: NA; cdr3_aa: CASSLELADTQYF; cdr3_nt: TGCGCCAGCAGCTTGGAGCTAGCAGATACGCAGTATTTT
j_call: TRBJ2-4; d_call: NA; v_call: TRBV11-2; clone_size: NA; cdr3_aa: CASRGIGGSKNIQYF; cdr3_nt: TGTGCCAGCAGGGGGATTGGGGGGTCCAAAAACATTCAGTACTTC
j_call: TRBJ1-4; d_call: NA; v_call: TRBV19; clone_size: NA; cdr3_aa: CASSISAGANEKLFF; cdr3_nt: TGTGCCAGTAGTATATCAGCAGGGGCTAATGAAAAACTGTTTTTT
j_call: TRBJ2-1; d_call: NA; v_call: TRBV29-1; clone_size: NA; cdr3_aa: CSASSGLNEQFF; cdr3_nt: TGCAGCGCCTCGTCTGGGCTCAATGAGCAGTTCTTC
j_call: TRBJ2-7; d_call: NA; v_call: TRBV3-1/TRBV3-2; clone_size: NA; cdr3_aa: CASSNGWEYEQYF; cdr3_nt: TGTGCCAGCAGTAACGGATGGGAGTACGAGCAGTACTTC
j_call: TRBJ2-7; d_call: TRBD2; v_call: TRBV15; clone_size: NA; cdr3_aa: CATSRDVGLAGPTKLYEQYF; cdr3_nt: TGTGCCACCAGCAGAGATGTCGGACTAGCGGGGCCCACCAAACTCTACGAGCAGTACTTC
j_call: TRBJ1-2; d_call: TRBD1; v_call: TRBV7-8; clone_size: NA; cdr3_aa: CASSLRQGYGYTF; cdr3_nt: TGTGCCAGCAGCTTACGACAGGGGTATGGCTACACCTTC
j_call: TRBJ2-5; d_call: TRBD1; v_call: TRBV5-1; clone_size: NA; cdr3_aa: CASSITDRVRETQYF; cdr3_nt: TGCGCCAGCAGCATAACGGACAGGGTGAGGGAGACCCAGTACTTC
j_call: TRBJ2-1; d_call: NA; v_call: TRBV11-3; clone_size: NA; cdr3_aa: CASSLLGGGKFF; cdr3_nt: TGTGCCAGCAGCTTATTAGGGGGGGGTAAGTTCTTC
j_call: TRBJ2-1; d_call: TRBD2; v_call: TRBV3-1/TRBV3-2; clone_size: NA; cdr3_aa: CASSQVTGGASYNEQFF; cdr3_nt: TGTGCCAGCAGCCAGGTCACCGGGGGGGCGTCCTACAATGAGCAGTTCTTC
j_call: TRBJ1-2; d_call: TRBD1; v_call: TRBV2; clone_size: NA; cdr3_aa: CASSDSQTGGGYTF; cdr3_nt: TGTGCCAGCAGTGACAGCCAGACAGGGGGAGGCTACACCTTC
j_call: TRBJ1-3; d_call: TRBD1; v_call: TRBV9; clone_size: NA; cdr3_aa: CASSVDRGISGNTIYF; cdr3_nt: TGTGCCAGCAGCGTCGACAGGGGGATCTCTGGAAACACCATATATTTT
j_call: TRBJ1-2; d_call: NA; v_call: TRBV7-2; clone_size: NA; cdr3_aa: CASRGLGGYGYTF; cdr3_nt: TGTGCCAGCAGGGGTCTGGGGGGGTATGGCTACACCTTC
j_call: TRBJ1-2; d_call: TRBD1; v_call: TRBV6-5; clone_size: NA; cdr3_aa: CASSYSGTGSYTF; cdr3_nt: TGTGCCAGCAGTTACTCCGGGACAGGGAGCTACACCTTC
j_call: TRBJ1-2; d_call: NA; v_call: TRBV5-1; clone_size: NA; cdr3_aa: CASSLGGTDGYTF; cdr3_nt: TGCGCCAGCAGCCTAGGCGGGACGGATGGCTACACCTTC
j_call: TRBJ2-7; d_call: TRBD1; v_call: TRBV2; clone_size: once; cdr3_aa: CASSGTGVGAEQYF; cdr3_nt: TGTGCCAGCAGTGGGACAGGGGTGGGTGCCGAGCAGTACTTC
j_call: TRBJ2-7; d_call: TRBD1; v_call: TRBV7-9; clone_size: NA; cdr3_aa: CASSSRDRGEQYF; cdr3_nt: TGTGCCAGCAGCTCCCGGGACAGGGGCGAGCAGTACTTC